This T cell receptor (beta chain) was obtained from a study of blood T cell repertoires in COVID-19. About the study: The study drew acute and convalescent COVID-19 samples from the United States, Italy and Spain. PBMCs, B-cell-depleted T cells, or T cells provided the cDNA or gDNA that made up the material.

Authors' analysis steps: From reference gene primer amplification, estimates of nucleated cell counts were derived. Assay: immunoSEQ multiplex PCR; the TCRdb copy retains only in-frame clones and omits some. V, J and clone size are those of that table, while D and trimming were read from the DNA. The table shows 200,000 to 250,000 clones, with roughly 80% occurring only once. This clone was seen a few times. This CDR3 contains 16 residues. CDR1 and CDR2 from the germline V gene are LGHNA and YSLEER. Losses at the gene ends were 1 base for V and 4 bases for J; bases not matched to a gene: 6. Sequenced: peripheral blood. J is TRBJ2-5 and V is TRBV4-3; 10 bases map to TRBD2. This sequence originates from a human donor in a cohort sampled during active COVID-19. CDR3 DNA: TGCGCCAGCAGCCAAGTTGCCAGCGGGAGGGTAGAGACCCAGTACTTC. Residues: CASSQVASGRVETQYF.